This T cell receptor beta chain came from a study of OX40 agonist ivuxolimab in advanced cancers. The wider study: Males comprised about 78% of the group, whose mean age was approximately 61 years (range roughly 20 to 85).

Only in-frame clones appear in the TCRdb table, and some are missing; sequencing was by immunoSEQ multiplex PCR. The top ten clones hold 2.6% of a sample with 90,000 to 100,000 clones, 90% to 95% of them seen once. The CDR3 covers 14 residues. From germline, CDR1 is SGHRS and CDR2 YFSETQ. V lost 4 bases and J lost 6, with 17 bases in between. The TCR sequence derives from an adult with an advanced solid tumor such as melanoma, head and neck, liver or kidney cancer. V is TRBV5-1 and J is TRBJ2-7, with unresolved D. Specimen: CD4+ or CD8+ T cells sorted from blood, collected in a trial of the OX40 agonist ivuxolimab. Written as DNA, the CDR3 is TGCGCCAGCAGCCTAGGGCAGATCCCTCTCGAGCAGTACTTC. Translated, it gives CASSLGQIPLEQYF.